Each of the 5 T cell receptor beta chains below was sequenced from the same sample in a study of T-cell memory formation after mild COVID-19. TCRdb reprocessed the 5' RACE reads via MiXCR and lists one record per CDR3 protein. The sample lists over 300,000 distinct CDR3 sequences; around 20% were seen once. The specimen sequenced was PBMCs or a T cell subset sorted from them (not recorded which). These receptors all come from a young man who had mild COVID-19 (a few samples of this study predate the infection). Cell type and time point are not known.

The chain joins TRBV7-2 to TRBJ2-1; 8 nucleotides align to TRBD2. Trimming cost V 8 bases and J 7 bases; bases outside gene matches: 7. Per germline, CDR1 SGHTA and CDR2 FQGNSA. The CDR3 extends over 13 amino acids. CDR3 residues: CASQTGGINEQFF. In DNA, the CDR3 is TGTGCCAGCCAGACGGGGGGGATAAATGAGCAGTTCTTC. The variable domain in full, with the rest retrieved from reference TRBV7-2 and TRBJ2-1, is GAGVSQSPSNKVTEKGKDVELRCDPISGHTALYWYRQSLGQGLEFLIYFQGNSAPDKSGLPSDRFSAERTGGSVSTLTIQRTQQEDSAVYLCASQTGGINEQFFGPGTRLTVL.

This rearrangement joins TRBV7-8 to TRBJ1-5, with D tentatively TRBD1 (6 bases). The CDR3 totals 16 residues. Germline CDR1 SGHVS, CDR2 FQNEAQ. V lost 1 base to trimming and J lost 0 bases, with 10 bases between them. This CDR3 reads CASSLEGVISNQPQHF. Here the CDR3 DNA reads TGTGCCAGCAGCTTAGAGGGGGTCATTAGCAATCAGCCCCAGCATTTT. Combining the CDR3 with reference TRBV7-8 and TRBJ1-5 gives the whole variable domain GAGVSQSPRYKVAKRGQDVALRCDPISGHVSLFWYQQALGQGPEFLTYFQNEAQLDKSGLPSDRFFAERPEGSVSTLKIQRTQQEDSAVYLCASSLEGVISNQPQHFGDGTRLSIL.

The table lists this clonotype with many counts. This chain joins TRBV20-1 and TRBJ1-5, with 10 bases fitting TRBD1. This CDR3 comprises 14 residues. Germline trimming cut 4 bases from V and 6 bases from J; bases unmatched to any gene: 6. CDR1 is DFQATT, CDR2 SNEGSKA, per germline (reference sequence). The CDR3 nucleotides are TGCAGTGCTACCATAAGGGACAGGGGTCAGCCCCAGCATTTT. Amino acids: CSATIRDRGQPQHF.

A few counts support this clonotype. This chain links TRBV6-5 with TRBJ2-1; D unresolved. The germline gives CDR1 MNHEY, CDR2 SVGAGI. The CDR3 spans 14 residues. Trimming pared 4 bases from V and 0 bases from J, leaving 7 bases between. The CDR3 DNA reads TGTGCCAGCAGTTCGGCTCGCTCCTACAATGAGCAGTTCTTC. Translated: CASSSARSYNEQFF.

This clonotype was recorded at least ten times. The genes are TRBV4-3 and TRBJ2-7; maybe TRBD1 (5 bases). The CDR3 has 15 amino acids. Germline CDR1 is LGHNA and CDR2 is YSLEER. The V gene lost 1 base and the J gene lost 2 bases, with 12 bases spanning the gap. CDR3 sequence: CASSQGLDSTYEQYF. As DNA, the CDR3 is TGCGCCAGCAGCCAAGGGCTCGACAGTACCTACGAGCAGTACTTC.